This TCR beta chain was profiled in a study of control samples from healthy donors and cancer patients. The germline CDR1 and CDR2 sequences are PRHDT and FYEKMQ (reference sequence). This CDR3 has 13 residues. Trimming removed 4 bases at V and 5 bases at J, with 11 bases between. Clones were read by immunoSEQ multiplex PCR, and TCRdb kept only the in-frame ones, dropping some. This table holds more than 95,000 clones, approximately 93% found once. The specimen was blood. This clonotype was sampled from a man aged 18 to 30 in good health. The rearrangement links TRBV13 to TRBJ1-2; weak D call: TRBD1 (5 bases). CDR3 sequence reads: CASSYDRRYGYTF. The CDR3 bases are TGTGCCAGCAGCTACGACAGAAGATATGGCTACACCTTC.